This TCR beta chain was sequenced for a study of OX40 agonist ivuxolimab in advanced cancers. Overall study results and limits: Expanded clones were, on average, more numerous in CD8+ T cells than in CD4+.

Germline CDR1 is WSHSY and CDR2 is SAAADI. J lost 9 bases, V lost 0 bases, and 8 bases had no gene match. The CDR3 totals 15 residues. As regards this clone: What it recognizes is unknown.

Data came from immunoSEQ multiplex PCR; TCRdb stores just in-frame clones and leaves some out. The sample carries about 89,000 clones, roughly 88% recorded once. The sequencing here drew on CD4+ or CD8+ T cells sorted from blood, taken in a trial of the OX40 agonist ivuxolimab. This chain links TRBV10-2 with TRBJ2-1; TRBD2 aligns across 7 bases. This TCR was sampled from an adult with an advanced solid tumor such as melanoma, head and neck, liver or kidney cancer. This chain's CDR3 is CASSESVTRETEQFF. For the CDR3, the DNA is TGCGCCAGCAGTGAGTCGGTTACGCGGGAGACTGAGCAGTTCTTC.